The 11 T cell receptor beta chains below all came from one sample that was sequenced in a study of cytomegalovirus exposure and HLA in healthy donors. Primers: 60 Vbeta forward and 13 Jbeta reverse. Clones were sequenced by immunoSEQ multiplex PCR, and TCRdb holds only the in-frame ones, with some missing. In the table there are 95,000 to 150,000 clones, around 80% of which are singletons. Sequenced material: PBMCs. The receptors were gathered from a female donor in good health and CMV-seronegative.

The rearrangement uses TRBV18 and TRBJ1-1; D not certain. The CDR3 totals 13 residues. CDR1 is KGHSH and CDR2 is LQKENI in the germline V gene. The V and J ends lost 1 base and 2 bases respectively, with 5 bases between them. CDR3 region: CASSPLKNTEAFF. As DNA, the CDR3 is TGTGCCAGCTCACCACTAAAAAACACTGAAGCTTTCTTT.

The CDR3 loop reads CASSITETGQIYGYTF. CDR3 in DNA: TGTGCCAGTAGTATAACGGAAACCGGACAGATCTATGGCTACACCTTC. The V and J genes are TRBV19 and TRBJ1-2; tentative D call: TRBD1 (6 bases). Per the germline V gene, CDR1 is LNHDA and CDR2 is SQIVND (reference sequence). Trimming took off 2 bases at V and 4 bases at J, with 17 bases between the two ends. The CDR3 sequence is 16 residues long.

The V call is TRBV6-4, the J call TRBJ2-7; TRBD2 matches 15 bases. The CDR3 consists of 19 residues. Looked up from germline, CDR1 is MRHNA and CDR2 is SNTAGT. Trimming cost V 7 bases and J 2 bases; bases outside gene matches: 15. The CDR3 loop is CASTTKVRGLAGGPYEQYF. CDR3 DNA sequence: TGTGCCAGCACCACGAAGGTGAGGGGACTAGCGGGAGGCCCCTACGAGCAGTACTTC.

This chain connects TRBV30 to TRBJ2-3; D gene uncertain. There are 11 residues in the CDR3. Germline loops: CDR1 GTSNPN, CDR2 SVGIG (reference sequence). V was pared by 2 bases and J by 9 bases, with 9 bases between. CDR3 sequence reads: CAWSTPVTQYF. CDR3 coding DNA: TGTGCCTGGAGTACGCCGGTCACGCAGTATTTT.

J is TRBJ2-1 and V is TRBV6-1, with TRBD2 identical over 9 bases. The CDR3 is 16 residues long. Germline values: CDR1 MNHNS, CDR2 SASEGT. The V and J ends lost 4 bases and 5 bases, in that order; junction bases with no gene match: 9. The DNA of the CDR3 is TGTGCCAGCAGTGCACGGAGGGCGGGGGGGCACAATGAGCAGTTCTTC. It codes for CASSARRAGGHNEQFF.

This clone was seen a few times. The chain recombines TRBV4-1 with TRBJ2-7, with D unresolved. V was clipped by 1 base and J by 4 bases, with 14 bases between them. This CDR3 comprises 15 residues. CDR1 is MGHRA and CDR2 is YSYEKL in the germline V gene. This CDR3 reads CASSQAPLVSYEQYF. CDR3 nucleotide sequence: TGCGCCAGCAGCCAAGCCCCCCTAGTATCTTACGAGCAGTACTTC.

The CDR3 region is CASSKGEQVERDEQYF. CDR3 DNA sequence: TGTGCCAGCAGCAAAGGCGAACAGGTTGAAAGAGACGAGCAGTACTTC. The chain recombines TRBV21-1 with TRBJ2-7; TRBD1, the D gene given by the table, was not confirmed from the DNA. TRBV21-1 is a recognized pseudogene. The CDR3 runs to 16 residues.

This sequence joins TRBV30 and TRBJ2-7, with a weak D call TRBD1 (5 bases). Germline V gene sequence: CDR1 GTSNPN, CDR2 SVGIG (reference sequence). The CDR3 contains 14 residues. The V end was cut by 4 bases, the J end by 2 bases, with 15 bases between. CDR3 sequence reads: CAWKGLAAAYEQYF. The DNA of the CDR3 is TGTGCCTGGAAGGGGCTTGCGGCCGCCTACGAGCAGTACTTC. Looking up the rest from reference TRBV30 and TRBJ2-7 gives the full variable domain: SQTIHQWPATLVQPVGSPLSLECTVEGTSNPNLYWYRQAAGRGLQLLFYSVGIGQISSEVPQNLSASRPQDRQFILSSKKLLLSDSGFYLCAWKGLAAAYEQYFGPGTRLTVT.

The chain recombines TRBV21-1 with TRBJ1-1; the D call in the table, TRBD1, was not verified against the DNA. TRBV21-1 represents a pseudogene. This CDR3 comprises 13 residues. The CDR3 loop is CASSSYHRAEAFF. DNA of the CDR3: TGTGCCAGCAGCAGCTACCACAGGGCCGAAGCTTTCTTT.

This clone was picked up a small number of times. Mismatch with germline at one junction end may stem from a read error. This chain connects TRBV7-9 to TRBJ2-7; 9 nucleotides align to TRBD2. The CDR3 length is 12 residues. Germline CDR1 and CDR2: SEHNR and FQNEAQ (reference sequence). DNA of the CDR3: TGTGCCAGCAGTTTAGCGGGAGACGAGCAGTACTTC. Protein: CASSLAGDEQYF.

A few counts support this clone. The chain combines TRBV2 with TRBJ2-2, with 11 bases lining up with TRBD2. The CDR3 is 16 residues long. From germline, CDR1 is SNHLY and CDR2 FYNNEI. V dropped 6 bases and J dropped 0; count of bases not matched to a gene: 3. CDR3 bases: TGTGCCAGCAGACTTAGCGGGAGGGCGAACACCGGGGAGCTGTTTTTT. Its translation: CASRLSGRANTGELFF.